These 13 T cell receptor beta chains share one sample of origin, sequenced in a study of blood T cell repertoires in COVID-19. Measured with immunoSEQ multiplex PCR; TCRdb has only the in-frame clones, and not every one. This sample has 300,000 to 350,000 clones, with 75% to 90% found just once. Material for sequencing was PBMCs or T cells enriched from blood (not recorded which). The receptors originated from a man younger than 45 who had recovered from COVID-19.

This clone was seen once. The chain has TRBV9 and TRBJ2-2; 8 nucleotides match TRBD1. CDR1 is SGDLS and CDR2 is YYNGEE in the germline V gene. The CDR3 runs to 16 residues. V shed 2 bases and J 5 bases; nucleotides not matched to a gene: 8. CDR3: CASSVRQGHGTGELFF. For the CDR3, the DNA is TGTGCCAGCAGCGTCAGACAGGGGCACGGAACCGGGGAGCTGTTTTTT.

This clone was seen only a few times. The rearrangement joins TRBV5-8 to TRBJ2-7; 8 bases are shared with TRBD1. This CDR3 has 15 amino acids. Germline lookup yields CDR1 SGHTS and CDR2 YDEGEE. After removal of 0 bases from V and 4 bases from J, the junction contained 6 bases not matched to a gene. This CDR3 reads CASSLGQGISYEQYF. In DNA form, the CDR3 reads TGTGCCAGCAGCTTGGGACAGGGGATTTCGTACGAGCAGTACTTC.

This chain joins TRBV7-8 and TRBJ2-2; 10 nucleotides align to TRBD1. J was trimmed by 3 bases and V by 5 bases; bases with no gene match: 3. The CDR3 covers 15 residues. Germline lookup yields CDR1 SGHVS and CDR2 FQNEAQ. CDR3 DNA: TGTGCCAGCAGCGCCGGGACAGGGGACACCGGGGAGCTGTTTTTT. It is translated as CASSAGTGDTGELFF.

The CDR3 nucleotides read TGTGCCTCGGCGGGAAGGGGACGTGAAAAACTGTTTTTT. As protein: CASAGRGREKLFF. The chain couples TRBV19 to TRBJ1-4; maybe TRBD1 (5 bases). The CDR3 covers 13 residues. V lost 11 bases and J lost 7, with 17 bases in between. Germline V gives CDR1 LNHDA, CDR2 SQIVND (reference sequence).

The chain uses TRBV28 and TRBJ1-2; D might be TRBD1 (6 bases). Germline values: CDR1 MDHEN, CDR2 SYDVKM. The CDR3 consists of 14 residues. Deletions cut 3 bases from V and 2 bases from J, with 10 bases between. CDR3 amino acids: CASSFVDRNYGYTF. The CDR3 DNA reads TGTGCCAGCAGTTTCGTGGACAGAAACTATGGCTACACCTTC.

J is TRBJ2-1 and V is TRBV10-2; 9 nucleotides agree with TRBD2. The germline CDR1 and CDR2 sequences are WSHSY and SAAADI. The trim removed 4 bases at V and 6 bases at J, leaving 10 bases unmatched. CDR3 length equals 16 residues. CDR3 coding DNA: TGCGCCAGCAGTGTTACTCCGGGACTAGCCATCAATGAGCAGTTCTTC. Amino acid sequence: CASSVTPGLAINEQFF.

This rearrangement joins TRBV5-4 to TRBJ2-2; 13 nucleotides align to TRBD2. The CDR3 extends over 17 amino acids. J gave up 2 bases and V 2 bases, and 3 bases lay outside the gene matches. The germline CDR1 and CDR2 sequences are SGHNT and YYREEE (reference sequence). CDR3 loop: CASSFGLAGANTGELFF. DNA of the CDR3: TGTGCCAGCAGCTTCGGACTAGCGGGGGCTAACACCGGGGAGCTGTTTTTT.

CDR3 bases: TGTGCCAGCAGTCAAAACCCGGGACAGGAAAATCAGCCCCAGCATTTT. Protein sequence: CASSQNPGQENQPQHF. The chain joins TRBV2 to TRBJ1-5; 8 bases agree with TRBD1. The CDR3 length is 16 residues. Looked up from germline, CDR1 is SNHLY and CDR2 is FYNNEI. V shed 5 bases and J 4 bases; nucleotides not matched to a gene: 10.

The chain couples TRBV19 to TRBJ2-7; the D gene is possibly TRBD1 (6 bases). This CDR3 is built from 15 residues. V lost 3 bases and J 1 base, leaving 13 bases between the germline ends. Germline CDR1 LNHDA, CDR2 SQIVND (reference sequence). This chain's CDR3 is CASSIVAGESYEQYF. CDR3 nucleotide sequence: TGTGCCAGTAGTATCGTGGCAGGGGAATCCTACGAGCAGTACTTC.

The chain is built from TRBV15 and TRBJ1-4; a weak D match, TRBD1 (5 bases). Germline V gene data show CDR1 as LNHNV and CDR2 as YYDKDF (reference sequence). CDR3 size: 16 residues. The V and J ends lost 5 bases and 4 bases respectively, with 17 bases between them. The DNA of the CDR3 is TGTGCCACCAGCGGGATAGTTGGGGCAGATAATGAAAAACTGTTTTTT. Residues: CATSGIVGADNEKLFF.

The J gene is TRBJ1-5, the V gene TRBV7-6; D gene ambiguous. Germline CDR1 is SGHVS and CDR2 is FNYEAQ. V was trimmed by 1 base and J by 6 bases, leaving 19 bases between them. The CDR3 extends over 17 amino acids. The chain's CDR3 is CASSLGVPGGEGQPQHF. CDR3 sequence (DNA): TGTGCCAGCAGCTTAGGTGTCCCAGGAGGTGAGGGTCAGCCCCAGCATTTT.

Concerning this clone: This sample includes further DNA sequences coding for the same CDR3. The chain uses TRBV9 and TRBJ1-1, with TRBD1 identical over 7 bases. CDR1 is SGDLS, CDR2 YYNGEE, per germline. V was pared by 0 bases and J by 4 bases, with 3 bases of the junction left unmatched. The CDR3 sequence is 14 residues long. CDR3 DNA: TGTGCCAGCAGCGTAGGGTCAGGGGGCACTGAAGCTTTCTTT. This gives the protein CASSVGSGGTEAFF.

V and J are TRBV5-1 and TRBJ2-3, with TRBD2 as a possible D gene (5 bases). Germline values: CDR1 SGHRS, CDR2 YFSETQ. This CDR3 has 15 residues. The V and J ends lost 2 bases and 0 bases respectively, with 10 bases between them. CDR3 nucleotide sequence: TGCGCCAGCAGCTTCGGAGCGGCTAGCACAGATACGCAGTATTTT. This gives the protein CASSFGAASTDTQYF.